The 23 T cell receptor beta chains reported below all come from one sample, sequenced in a study of T cells in Graves' hyperthyroidism and ophthalmopathy. Amplification targeted TCR beta CDR3 regions from RNA transcripts. HTBI primers drove first-round RT-PCR of the TCR CDR3. One entry per CDR3 protein, called by TCRdb with MiXCR from the multiplex PCR reads. In the table there are about half a million distinct CDR3 sequences, about 20% of which are singletons. Material: blood. The receptors were gathered from a man aged 35-49 years with Graves' ophthalmopathy.

This clonotype was seen repeatedly, ten times or more. The chain joins TRBV11-3 to TRBJ1-1; 7 bases line up with TRBD1. This CDR3 has 13 amino acids. CDR1 is SGHNT and CDR2 is YENEEA in the germline V gene. Trimming cost V 5 bases and J 3 bases; bases outside gene matches: 3. The CDR3 nucleotides read TGTGCCAGCAGCGCGCAGGGGGACACTGAAGCTTTCTTT. Amino acids: CASSAQGDTEAFF.

This clonotype was observed a few times. The J gene is TRBJ1-5, the V gene TRBV12-3 or TRBV12-4; D is uncertain. The CDR3 has 13 amino acids. V was cut by 11 bases and J by 6 bases, with 17 bases left in between. The CDR3 sequence is CASYAGLGQPQHF. Here the CDR3 DNA reads TGTGCCTCTTATGCGGGGTTGGGTCAGCCCCAGCATTTT.

This clonotype has only a few counts. The J gene is TRBJ1-5, the V gene TRBV6-1; D not resolved. Trimming pared 6 bases from V and 0 bases from J, leaving 9 bases between. In germline, CDR1 is MNHNS, CDR2 SASEGT. The CDR3 has 14 residues. CDR3 sequence: CASRRDNSNQPQHF. The CDR3 nucleotides read TGTGCCAGCAGGCGAGACAATAGCAATCAGCCCCAGCATTTT.

This chain connects TRBV9 to TRBJ1-2; 11 nucleotides agree with TRBD1. The CDR3 consists of 18 residues. CDR1 and CDR2 from the germline V gene are SGDLS and YYNGEE. Trimming at V came to 2 bases and at J to 6 bases, leaving 15 bases not matched to a gene. CDR3 sequence (DNA): TGTGCCAGCAGCGTCCTCCCAGGCGGACAGGGGGCACACGATGGCTACACCTTC. This encodes CASSVLPGGQGAHDGYTF.

This chain uses TRBV4-1 with TRBJ2-7, with no clear D. The CDR3 spans 12 residues. Germline V gene sequence: CDR1 MGHRA, CDR2 YSYEKL. The germline V and J ends were trimmed by 1 base and 7 bases, with 8 bases remaining between them. CDR3 in amino acids: CASSQAGIEQYF. In DNA, the CDR3 is TGCGCCAGCAGCCAAGCAGGTATTGAGCAGTACTTC.

This clonotype was seen many times. Compared with germline, one end of the junction differs, possibly owing to a read error. The chain is built from TRBV7-7 and TRBJ2-3, with no clear D. The CDR3 runs 13 residues. Germline lookup yields CDR1 SSHAT and CDR2 FNYEAQ (reference sequence). CDR3 region: CASSLSAADTQYF. The CDR3 DNA reads TGTGCTAGCAGCTTATCGGCAGCAGATACGCAGTATTTT.

This clonotype has just a few counts. The chain employs TRBV6-1 and TRBJ2-6, with D perhaps TRBD1 (6 bases). The length of the CDR3 is 15 residues. Deletions cut 4 bases from V and 2 bases from J, with 9 bases between. CDR1 and CDR2 from the germline V gene are MNHNS and SASEGT. CDR3 residues: CASSGHRAGANVLTF. The CDR3 DNA follows: TGTGCCAGCAGTGGGCACAGGGCTGGGGCCAACGTCCTGACTTTC.

A few counts support this clonotype. The rearrangement joins TRBV14 to TRBJ2-3, with D hard to call. The CDR3 has 16 amino acids. Germline CDR1 and CDR2: SGHDN and FVKESK. Trimming left V 4 bases short and J 6 bases short, with 20 bases between. The CDR3 DNA sequence: TGTGCCAGCAGCCCCCAAGTGGGAAGGAATGTGGATACGCAGTATTTT. Protein: CASSPQVGRNVDTQYF.

At least ten counts were recorded for this clonotype. The chain combines TRBV28 with TRBJ2-7; D might be TRBD2 (6 bases). The V gene lost 3 bases and the J gene lost 4 bases, with 16 bases spanning the gap. The CDR3 is 15 residues long. Germline lookup yields CDR1 MDHEN and CDR2 SYDVKM. The CDR3 DNA sequence: TGTGCCAGCAGTTTTTTCATCCGACGGGGGTACGAGCAGTACTTC. Its protein product is CASSFFIRRGYEQYF.

About this clonotype itself: Mismatch with germline at one junction end may stem from a read error. The chain employs TRBV13 and TRBJ2-7, with 7 bases identical to TRBD2. This CDR3 contains 16 residues. The germline gives CDR1 PRHDT, CDR2 FYEKMQ (reference sequence). Here the CDR3 reads CASRLRGDFTRYERYF. The CDR3 nucleotides read TGTGCCAGCCGACTTCGGGGGGACTTCACTCGCTACGAGCGGTACTTC.

The sample holds many counts of this clonotype. The genes are TRBV5-1 and TRBJ1-1; the D is unclear. In germline, CDR1 is SGHRS, CDR2 YFSETQ. There are 14 residues in the CDR3. V lost 4 bases, J lost 3 bases, and 13 bases lay in between. The DNA for the CDR3 is TGCGCCAGCAGCATTTCCAGCGGTCACACTGAAGCTTTCTTT. It translates to CASSISSGHTEAFF.

V is TRBV28 and J is TRBJ1-6; no definite D call. CDR1 MDHEN and CDR2 SYDVKM come from the germline V gene. CDR3 length: 15 amino acids. The germline V and J ends were trimmed by 3 bases and 7 bases, with 13 bases remaining between them. The CDR3 bases are TGTGCCAGCAGTTTGCGTACCCCGGGAAATTCACCCCTCCACTTT. This translates into CASSLRTPGNSPLHF.

Only a few counts were recorded for this clonotype. The chain uses TRBV20-1 and TRBJ2-7; 7 bases map to TRBD2. The CDR3 totals 15 residues. Losses at the gene ends were 4 bases for V and 1 base for J; bases not matched to a gene: 10. Per germline, CDR1 DFQATT and CDR2 SNEGSKA (reference sequence). CDR3 DNA sequence: TGCAGTGCTACGTGGGCGGGAGAGGTTTCCTACGAGCAGTACTTC. Translated, it gives CSATWAGEVSYEQYF.

This clonotype showed up many times. The chain recombines TRBV6-1 with TRBJ2-7; D is ambiguous. Germline-derived CDR1 and CDR2 are MNHNS and SASEGT. This CDR3 is 14 amino acids long. V lost 1 base, J lost 4 bases, and 11 bases lay in between. Written as DNA, the CDR3 is TGTGCCAGCAGTGAAGTCCTTTCCAGGTACGAGCAGTACTTC. Translating gives CASSEVLSRYEQYF.

This clonotype has a count of ten or more. The CDR3 coding sequence is TGCAGCGTGCGCAGGGGGGAGACCCAGTACTTC. Its protein product is CSVRRGETQYF. The chain employs TRBV29-1 and TRBJ2-5; 7 nucleotides align to TRBD1. This CDR3 has 11 amino acids. V shed 6 bases, J shed 5 bases, and the junction held 3 bases outside the gene matches. The germline gives CDR1 SQVTM, CDR2 ANQGSEA.

This chain uses TRBV7-2 with TRBJ2-1; no clear D gene. This CDR3 has 11 residues. CDR1 SGHTA and CDR2 FQGNSA come from the germline V gene. V was shortened by 10 bases and J by 8 bases, with 12 bases between the two germline ends. CDR3 DNA sequence: TGTGCCACCACGGCTGGGTATGAGCAGTTCTTC. As protein: CATTAGYEQFF.

The chain is built from TRBV11-2 and TRBJ2-7; weak D call: TRBD2 (5 bases). CDR1 SGHAT and CDR2 FQNNGV come from the germline V gene. Trimming removed 8 bases from V and 3 bases from J, with 26 bases in between. This CDR3 has 17 residues. The CDR3: CASSPPLGSLGIYEQYF. The DNA of the CDR3 is TGTGCCAGCTCACCCCCCCTAGGTTCCCTCGGGATCTACGAGCAGTACTTC.

This clonotype was detected ten times or more. The rearrangement links TRBV12-5 to TRBJ2-7, with D possibly matching TRBD2 (6 bases). The length of the CDR3 is 15 residues. Trimming pared 2 bases from V and 2 bases from J, leaving 13 bases between. Germline lookup yields CDR1 LGHNT and CDR2 FRNRAP. The chain's CDR3 is CASGLSREITYEQYF. The CDR3 region has the DNA TGTGCTAGTGGTTTGTCTCGGGAGATTACCTACGAGCAGTACTTC.

This clonotype appeared many times. V gene TRBV6-1 combines with J gene TRBJ1-1; 8 bases match TRBD1. The CDR3 contains 16 residues. Germline trimming cut 2 bases from V and 5 bases from J; bases unmatched to any gene: 10. Germline-derived CDR1 and CDR2 are MNHNS and SASEGT. The CDR3: CASSERAGGGNTEAFF. The CDR3 bases are TGTGCCAGCAGTGAAAGGGCAGGGGGCGGTAATACTGAAGCTTTCTTT.

This clonotype is a singleton in its sample. The chain uses TRBV20-1 and TRBJ2-5, with TRBD1 matching 8 bases. The germline gives CDR1 DFQATT, CDR2 SNEGSKA (reference sequence). This CDR3 contains 15 residues. V dropped 3 bases and J dropped 1; count of bases not matched to a gene: 7. CDR3 in DNA: TGCAGTGCTAGGGAGACAGGGGCCTTCCAAGAGACCCAGTACTTC. Its protein is CSARETGAFQETQYF.

Only a few counts were recorded for this clonotype. The gene calls are TRBV10-3 and TRBJ1-3; unclear D gene. Trimming stripped 5 bases from V and 4 bases from J, with 3 bases between. Germline CDR1 reads ENHRY; CDR2 reads SYGVKD. The CDR3 consists of 11 residues. The CDR3 loop reads CAISLGNTIYF. The CDR3 DNA reads as TGTGCCATCAGTTTAGGAAACACCATATATTTT.

This clonotype was observed a handful of times. The chain combines TRBV13 with TRBJ2-2, with D uncertain. The germline V gene encodes CDR1 PRHDT and CDR2 FYEKMQ (reference sequence). The CDR3 runs 12 residues. With 3 bases removed from V and 6 bases from J, the gap between germline ends came to 5 bases. The CDR3 DNA reads TGTGCCAGCAGCTTCGTGGCCGGGGAGCTGTTTTTT. Translating it yields CASSFVAGELFF.

The V gene is TRBV12-3 or TRBV12-4, the J gene TRBJ2-7, with D unclear. V lost 1 base, J lost 2 bases, and 9 bases lay in between. The CDR3 has 14 residues. In DNA form, the CDR3 reads TGTGCCAGCAGTTTAGAACACATAGCCTACGAGCAGTACTTC. Protein sequence: CASSLEHIAYEQYF.